This note documents a single T cell receptor (beta chain) sequence. Its antigen is not known. It was approximately 10 milliliters of peripheral blood that were drawn from each donor. A second PCR, run for about 6 to 11 cycles, used a sample-barcoded 5' primer plus a J-beta primer mix. Unique molecular identifiers of 12 random nucleotides labeled each cDNA. TCRdb reprocessed the 5' RACE reads with MiXCR, giving one entry per CDR3 protein. The sample records about 1.5 million distinct CDR3 sequences, 35% to 45% being singletons. The source of the sample is a study of blood T cells in healthy people across ages. Study conclusions and caveats: Naive CD4+ cell counts and diversity both ran higher in long-lived than in aged donors.

V lost 6 bases, J lost 6 bases, and 13 bases stayed unmatched. This CDR3 has 15 amino acids. The sequence was obtained from a woman younger than 30 in good health. The sequenced sample consisted of blood. This chain connects TRBV12-3 or TRBV12-4 to TRBJ1-2; 7 nucleotides match TRBD1. The CDR3 region is CASRQGGAGGHGYTF. The CDR3 DNA sequence: TGTGCCAGCAGACAAGGGGGCGCAGGGGGTCATGGCTACACCTTC.